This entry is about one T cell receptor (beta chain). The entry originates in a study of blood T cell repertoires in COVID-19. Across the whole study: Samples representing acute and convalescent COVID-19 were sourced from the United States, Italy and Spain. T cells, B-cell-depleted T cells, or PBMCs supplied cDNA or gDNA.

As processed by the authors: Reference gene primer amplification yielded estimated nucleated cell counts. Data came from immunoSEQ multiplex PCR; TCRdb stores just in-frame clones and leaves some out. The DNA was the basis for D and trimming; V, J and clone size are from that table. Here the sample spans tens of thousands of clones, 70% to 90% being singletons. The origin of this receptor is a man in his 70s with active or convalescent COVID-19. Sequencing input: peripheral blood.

DNA of the CDR3: TGTGCCAGCAACATACGGGAGGTCAGATTCCTGGACGAGCAGTACTTC. Translation gives CASNIREVRFLDEQYF. The chain joins TRBV5-5 to TRBJ2-7, with 7 bases fitting TRBD2. CDR1 is SGHKS, CDR2 YYEKEE, per germline (reference sequence). Trimming removed 6 bases from V and 5 bases from J; junction bases left unmatched: 17. The CDR3 totals 16 residues.